This T cell receptor beta chain was observed in a study of blood T cell repertoires in COVID-19. Study-wide background: Italy, Spain and the United States were the sources of the convalescent and acute COVID-19 samples.

V shed 1 base and J shed 1 base, with 7 bases lying between them. The CDR3 runs 14 residues. CDR1 MNHNS and CDR2 SASEGT come from the germline V gene. Original handling: Nucleated cell counts were estimated from reference gene primer amplification. Generated by immunoSEQ multiplex PCR, the TCRdb table keeps only in-frame clones and is missing some. V and J calls and clone size are copied from that table; D and trimming were computed from the DNA. The table records some 140,000 clones, 84% of them present only once. The sequenced sample was PBMCs or T cells enriched from blood (not recorded which). The TCR comes from a man between 40 and 49 years old with acute COVID-19. The chain recombines TRBV6-1 with TRBJ1-1; D uncertain. The CDR3 spells CASSEVSGNTEAFF. The CDR3 nucleotides are TGTGCCAGCAGTGAAGTGTCAGGGAACACTGAAGCTTTCTTT.